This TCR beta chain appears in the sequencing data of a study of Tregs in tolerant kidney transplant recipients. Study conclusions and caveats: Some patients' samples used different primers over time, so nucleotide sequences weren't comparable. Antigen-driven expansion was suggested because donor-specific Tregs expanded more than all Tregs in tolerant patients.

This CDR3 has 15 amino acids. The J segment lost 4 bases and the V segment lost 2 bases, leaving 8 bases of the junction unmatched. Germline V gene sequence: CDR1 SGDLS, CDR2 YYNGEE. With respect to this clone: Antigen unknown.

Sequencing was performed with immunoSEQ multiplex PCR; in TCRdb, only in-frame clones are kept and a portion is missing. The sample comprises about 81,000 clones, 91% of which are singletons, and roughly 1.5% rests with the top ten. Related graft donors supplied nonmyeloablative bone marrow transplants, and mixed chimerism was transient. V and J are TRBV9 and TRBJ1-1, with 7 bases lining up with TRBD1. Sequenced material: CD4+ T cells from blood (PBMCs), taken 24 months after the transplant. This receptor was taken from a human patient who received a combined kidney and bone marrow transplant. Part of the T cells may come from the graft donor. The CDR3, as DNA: TGTGCCAGCAGCGTTTGGGACAGCGACGGCACTGAAGCTTTCTTT. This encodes CASSVWDSDGTEAFF.